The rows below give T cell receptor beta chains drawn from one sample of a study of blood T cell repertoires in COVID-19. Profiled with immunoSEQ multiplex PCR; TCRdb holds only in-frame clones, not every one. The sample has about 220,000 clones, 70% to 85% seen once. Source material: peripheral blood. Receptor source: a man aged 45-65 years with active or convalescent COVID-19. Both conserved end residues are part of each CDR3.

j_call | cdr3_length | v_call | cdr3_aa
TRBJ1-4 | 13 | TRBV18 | CASSPGHQEKLFF
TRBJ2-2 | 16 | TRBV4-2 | CASSQSRPGNTGELFF
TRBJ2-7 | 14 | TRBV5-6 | CASSVLAGVGEQYF
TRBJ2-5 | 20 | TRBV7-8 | CASSAGTLTPLAGVQETQYF
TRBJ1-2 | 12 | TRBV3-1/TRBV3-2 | CASSQISYGYTF
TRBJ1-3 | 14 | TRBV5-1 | CASSLNRAGNTIYF
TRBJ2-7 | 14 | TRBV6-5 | CASSYSGLAGEQYF
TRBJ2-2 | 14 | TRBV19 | CASSSGANTGELFF
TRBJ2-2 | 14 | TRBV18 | CASSLDYNTGELFF
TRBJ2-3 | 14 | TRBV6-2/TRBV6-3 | CASSLRGPGDTQYF
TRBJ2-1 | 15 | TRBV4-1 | CASSQGLAGGNEQFF
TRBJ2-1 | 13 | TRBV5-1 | CASSLDPNLEQFF
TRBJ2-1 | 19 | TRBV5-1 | CASRAQGARAMGSYNEQFF
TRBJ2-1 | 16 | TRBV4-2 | CASSQGAGSSYNEQFF
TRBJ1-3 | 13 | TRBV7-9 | CASSLVPGNTIYF
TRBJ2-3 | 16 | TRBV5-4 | CASSLVGKEGTDTQYF
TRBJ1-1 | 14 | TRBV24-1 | CATSDTGGITEAFF
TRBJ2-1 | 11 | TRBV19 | CASSAVSEQFF
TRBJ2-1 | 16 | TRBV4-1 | CASSQSWRGDYNEQFF
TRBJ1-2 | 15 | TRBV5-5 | CASSPFLLTAQGYTF
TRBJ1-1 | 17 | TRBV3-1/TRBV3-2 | CASSQAPRGHKNTEAFF
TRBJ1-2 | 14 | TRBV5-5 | CASSLDGAGYGYTF
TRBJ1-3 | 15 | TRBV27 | CASSSRGLGGNTIYF
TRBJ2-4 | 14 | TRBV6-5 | CASRQRGAKNIQYF
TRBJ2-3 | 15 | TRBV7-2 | CASSLVAGGTDTQYF
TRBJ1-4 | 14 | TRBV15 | CATSRRGSGEKLFF
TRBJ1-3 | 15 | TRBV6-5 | CASSTTGAEGNTIYF
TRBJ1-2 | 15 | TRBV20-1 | CSASNQEPNNYGYTF
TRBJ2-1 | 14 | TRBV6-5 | CASRGHQTYNEQFF
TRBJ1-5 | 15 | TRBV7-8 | CASSLMGQGIQPQHF
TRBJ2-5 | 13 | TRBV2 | CASSDGISETQYF
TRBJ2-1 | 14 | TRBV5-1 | CASRWMEGSNEQFF
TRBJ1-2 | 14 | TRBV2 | CASSKTGANYGYTF
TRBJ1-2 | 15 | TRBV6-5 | CASSYSRQGILGYTF
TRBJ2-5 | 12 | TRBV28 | CASSFGGETQYF
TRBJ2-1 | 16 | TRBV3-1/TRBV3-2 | CASSQASGRRSNEQFF